These T cell receptor beta chains were read from a single sample in a study of cytomegalovirus exposure and HLA in healthy donors. Sequencing was performed with immunoSEQ multiplex PCR; in TCRdb, only in-frame clones are kept and a portion is missing. The table shows 150,000 to 200,000 clones, with 75% to 85% occurring only once. Sequenced sample: PBMCs. Every receptor here comes from a woman between 50 and 59 years old in good health and CMV-seronegative. Both conserved end residues are part of each CDR3. A D gene is named only where the DNA matches it firmly. The size field is filled for only some rows; it gives once, few, many or a size class.

J gene | D gene | V gene | clone size | CDR3 protein | CDR3 DNA
TRBJ1-2 | TRBD1 | TRBV28 | . | CASSLDGTVYGYTF | TGTGCCAGCAGTTTGGACGGGACAGTCTATGGCTACACCTTC
TRBJ1-2 | TRBD1 | TRBV7-9 | . | CASSETGAGGYTF | TGTGCCAGCAGCGAGACAGGGGCGGGCGGCTACACCTTC
TRBJ1-1 | . | TRBV5-4 | . | CASSLDPGWGTEAFF | TGTGCCAGCAGCTTGGACCCGGGATGGGGCACTGAAGCTTTCTTT
TRBJ1-1 | . | TRBV7-9 | . | CASSPTALGHTEAFF | TGTGCCAGCAGTCCCACAGCTTTGGGGCACACTGAAGCTTTCTTT
TRBJ1-4 | TRBD1 | TRBV5-1 | . | CASAPTGVAEKLFF | TGCGCCAGCGCCCCCACAGGGGTAGCTGAAAAACTGTTTTTT
TRBJ2-6 | . | TRBV7-2 | . | CASSPRGGANVLTF | TGTGCCAGCAGCCCCCGTGGCGGGGCCAACGTCCTGACTTTC
TRBJ1-3 | . | TRBV7-2 | . | CASSREGSVSGNTIYF | TGTGCCAGCAGCAGGGAGGGGTCGGTCTCCGGAAACACCATATATTTT
TRBJ1-1 | TRBD1 | TRBV10-3 | many | CAISEDRATEAFF | TGTGCCATCAGTGAAGACAGGGCCACTGAAGCTTTCTTT
TRBJ2-7 | . | TRBV5-1 | . | CASSLAGSYEQYF | TGCGCCAGCAGCTTGGCGGGTTCCTACGAGCAGTACTTC
TRBJ2-7 | . | TRBV7-9 | . | CASSRTGGDYEQYF | TGTGCCAGCAGCCGAACAGGGGGGGACTACGAGCAGTACTTC
TRBJ2-4 | . | TRBV6-5 | once | CASSYGQQNIQYF | TGTGCCAGCAGTTACGGACAACAGAACATTCAGTACTTC
TRBJ1-4 | . | TRBV2 | few | CASGGRGTNEKLFF | TGTGCCAGTGGCGGCAGGGGCACTAATGAAAAACTGTTTTTT
TRBJ1-3 | . | TRBV19 | . | CASRFREIQNTIYF | TGTGCCAGTAGGTTCAGGGAAATCCAAAACACCATATATTTT
TRBJ2-7 | . | TRBV27 | once | CASRSLDRYSYEQYF | TGTGCCAGCAGATCCTTAGACAGGTACTCCTACGAGCAGTACTTC
TRBJ2-3 | TRBD2 | TRBV6-1 | few | CASKASGTTDTQYF | TGTGCCAGCAAAGCTAGCGGAACCACAGATACGCAGTATTTT
TRBJ2-3 | TRBD2 | TRBV2 | few | CASRGTSSWDTQYF | TGTGCCAGCAGAGGGACTAGCTCCTGGGATACGCAGTATTTT
TRBJ2-2 | TRBD2 | TRBV9 | few | CATGTMNTGELFF | TGTGCCACCGGGACTATGAACACCGGGGAGCTGTTTTTT
TRBJ2-3 | TRBD2 | TRBV9 | . | CASSVAGGDTDTQYF | TGTGCCAGCAGCGTAGCGGGAGGGGACACAGATACGCAGTATTTT
TRBJ2-5 | . | TRBV9 | once | CASSVSSEGGRETQYF | TGTGCCAGCAGCGTATCAAGCGAGGGAGGAAGAGAGACCCAGTACTTC
TRBJ2-7 | . | TRBV5-1 | . | CASSLTGSPYEQYF | TGCGCCAGCAGCTTGACAGGTTCCCCCTACGAGCAGTACTTC
TRBJ1-1 | TRBD1 | TRBV25-1 | . | CASSDRTGKPDTEAFF | TGTGCCAGCAGTGACAGGACAGGGAAGCCCGACACTGAAGCTTTCTTT
TRBJ1-1 | . | TRBV18 | . | CASSPLEGRSEAFF | TGTGCCAGCTCACCACTGGAGGGAAGGTCTGAAGCTTTCTTT
TRBJ2-5 | TRBD2 | TRBV27 | . | CASSLGLAGGQETQYF | TGTGCCAGCAGTCTGGGACTAGCGGGGGGGCAAGAGACCCAGTACTTC
TRBJ2-2 | TRBD2 | TRBV29-1 | . | CSVDTSGNTGELFF | TGCAGCGTTGACACTAGCGGGAACACCGGGGAGCTGTTTTTT
TRBJ2-7 | TRBD1 | TRBV7-9 | . | CASSATGTVFDEQYF | TGTGCCAGCAGCGCTACCGGGACAGTCTTTGACGAGCAGTACTTC
TRBJ2-7 | . | TRBV5-1 | . | CASSSLFGYEQYF | TGCGCCAGCAGCTCCCTATTCGGCTACGAGCAGTACTTC
TRBJ2-5 | TRBD2 | TRBV25-1 | . | CASSEGVLAGGPRETQYF | TGTGCCAGCAGTGAGGGTGTACTAGCGGGGGGGCCACGGGAGACCCAGTACTTC
TRBJ1-2 | . | TRBV19 | . | CASTKGGSVYGYTF | TGTGCCAGTACTAAAGGCGGGAGCGTCTATGGCTACACCTTC
TRBJ2-5 | TRBD2 | TRBV30 | . | CAWASGYQETQYF | TGTGCCTGGGCTAGCGGGTACCAAGAGACCCAGTACTTC
TRBJ1-5 | . | TRBV19 | . | CASSEQGSRQPQHF | TGTGCCAGTAGTGAGCAGGGGAGCCGTCAGCCCCAGCATTTT
TRBJ1-1 | TRBD1 | TRBV7-9 | . | CSSTLGQHTEAFF | TGTTCCAGCACCTTGGGACAGCACACTGAAGCTTTCTTT
TRBJ2-7 | . | TRBV23-1 | . | CASSLRHHEQYF | TGCGCCAGCAGTCTGAGGCACCACGAGCAGTACTTC
TRBJ1-5 | TRBD1 | TRBV4-1 | . | CASSQVGQPLSNQPQHF | TGCGCCAGCAGCCAGGTGGGACAGCCGCTTAGCAATCAGCCCCAGCATTTT
TRBJ1-2 | TRBD1 | TRBV6-5 | . | CASSYSRDSIYGYTF | TGTGCCAGCAGTTACTCGAGGGACAGCATCTATGGCTACACCTTC
TRBJ2-5 | TRBD2 | TRBV5-4 | . | CASSQTSGLQETQYF | TGTGCCAGCAGCCAAACTAGCGGCTTGCAAGAGACCCAGTACTTC
TRBJ1-2 | . | TRBV5-1 | few | CASSSRQDDGYTF | TGCGCCAGCAGCTCTCGACAGGATGATGGCTACACCTTC
TRBJ1-5 | . | TRBV5-1 | . | CASSLDPFSNQPQHF | TGCGCCAGCAGCTTGGATCCCTTTAGCAATCAGCCCCAGCATTTT
TRBJ1-2 | . | TRBV28 | . | CASISAGRYGYTF | TGTGCCAGCATTTCGGCGGGGAGATATGGCTACACCTTC
TRBJ1-4 | . | TRBV15 | . | CATSRARTTNEKLFF | TGTGCCACCAGCAGAGCGAGAACAACTAATGAAAAACTGTTTTTT
TRBJ2-7 | TRBD2 | TRBV7-9 | . | CSSSLYLAGGVYEQYF | TGTTCCAGCAGCTTGTACCTAGCGGGGGGGGTCTACGAGCAGTACTTC
TRBJ2-7 | TRBD2 | TRBV2 | . | CASTLSGRGAYEQYF | TGTGCCAGCACCCTTAGCGGGAGGGGGGCCTACGAGCAGTACTTC
TRBJ1-5 | . | TRBV4-1 | . | CASSRATGEPQHF | TGCGCCAGCAGCCGGGCGACGGGGGAGCCCCAGCATTTT
TRBJ1-1 | . | TRBV18 | . | CASSLAGGNGEAFF | TGTGCCAGCTCACTGGCCGGGGGAAATGGTGAAGCTTTCTTT
TRBJ2-1 | TRBD2 | TRBV10-1 | once | CASTPRTSGLYNEQFF | TGCGCCAGCACCCCTAGGACTAGCGGTTTATACAATGAGCAGTTCTTC
TRBJ2-5 | . | TRBV19 | . | CASSIQETQYF | TGTGCCAGTAGTATTCAGGAGACCCAGTACTTC
TRBJ1-3 | TRBD1 | TRBV7-9 | . | CASSLGTGAGNTIYF | TGTGCCAGCAGTTTGGGGACAGGGGCTGGAAACACCATATATTTT
TRBJ2-3 | TRBD1 | TRBV11-2 | . | CASSLDRGPDTQYF | TGTGCCAGCAGCTTGGACAGGGGGCCCGATACGCAGTATTTT
TRBJ2-7 | . | TRBV4-2 | . | CASSQDDQRVRSYEQYF | TGTGCCAGCAGCCAAGACGATCAGCGGGTGAGGTCCTACGAGCAGTACTTC
TRBJ2-7 | TRBD1 | TRBV9 | . | CASSVGDRVSYEQYF | TGTGCCAGCAGCGTGGGGGACAGGGTATCCTACGAGCAGTACTTC
TRBJ2-7 | . | TRBV23-1 | . | CASSSPNRPSSYEQYF | TGCGCCAGCAGTTCTCCTAATCGTCCTAGCTCCTACGAGCAGTACTTC